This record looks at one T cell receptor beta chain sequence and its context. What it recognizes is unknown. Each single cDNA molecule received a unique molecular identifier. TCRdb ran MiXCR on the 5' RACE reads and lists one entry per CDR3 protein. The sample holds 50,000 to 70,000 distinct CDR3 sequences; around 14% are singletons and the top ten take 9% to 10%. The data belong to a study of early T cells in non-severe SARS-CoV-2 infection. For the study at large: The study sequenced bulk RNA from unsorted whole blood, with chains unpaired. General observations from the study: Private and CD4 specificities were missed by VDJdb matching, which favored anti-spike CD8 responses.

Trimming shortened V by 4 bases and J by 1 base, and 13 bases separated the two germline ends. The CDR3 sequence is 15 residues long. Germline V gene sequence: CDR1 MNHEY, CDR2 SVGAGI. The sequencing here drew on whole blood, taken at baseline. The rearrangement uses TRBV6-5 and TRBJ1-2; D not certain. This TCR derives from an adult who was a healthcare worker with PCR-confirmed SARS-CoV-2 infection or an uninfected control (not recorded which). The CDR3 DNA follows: TGTGCCAGCAGTTCTAACGCGGGGTTTAACTATGGCTACACCTTC. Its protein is CASSSNAGFNYGYTF.